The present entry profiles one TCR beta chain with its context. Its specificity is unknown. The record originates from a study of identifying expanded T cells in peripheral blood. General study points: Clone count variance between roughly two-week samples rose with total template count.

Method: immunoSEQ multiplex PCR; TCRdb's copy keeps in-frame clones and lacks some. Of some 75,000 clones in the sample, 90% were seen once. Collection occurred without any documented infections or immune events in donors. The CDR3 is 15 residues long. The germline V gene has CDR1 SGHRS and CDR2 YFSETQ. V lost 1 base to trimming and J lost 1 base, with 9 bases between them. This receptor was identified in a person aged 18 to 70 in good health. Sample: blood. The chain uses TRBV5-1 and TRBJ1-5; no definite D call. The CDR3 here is CASSLQPGSNQPQHF. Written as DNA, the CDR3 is TGCGCCAGCAGCTTGCAGCCCGGGAGCAATCAGCCCCAGCATTTT.